The rows below give T cell receptor beta chains drawn from one sample of a study of blood T cell repertoires in COVID-19. Repertoires were generated with immunoSEQ multiplex PCR, while TCRdb's copy carries only in-frame clones and drops some. The data hold 95,000 to 150,000 clones, with approximately 87% observed a single time. The sequenced material came from peripheral blood. The receptors originated from a woman aged 45-59 years with acute or convalescent COVID-19. The conserved cysteine and the conserved F or W are not part of the CDR3 here. Fields, in order: V gene, clone size, CDR3 protein. The size of a clone is reported for some rows only, either as once, few or many, or as a class for expanded clones.

>TRBV7-2|-
ASSLLGTSGTYEQY
>TRBV5-1|-
ASKAESSGNTIY
>TRBV5-1|-
ASSLLGSGGGTEAF
>TRBV19|-
ASSTPGGGPNQPQH
>TRBV24-1|-
ATGHRGGQPQH
>TRBV25-1|-
ASSEGLPETQY
>TRBV7-2|few
ASSLAGQLSGNTIY
>TRBV5-1|-
ASSLALLSGGLLTDTQY
>TRBV29-1|-
SVTSASYNEQF
>TRBV7-3|-
ASSPLTSTEQF
>TRBV2|-
ASRESSYNSPLH
>TRBV2|-
ASRDLGLAANEQY
>TRBV18|-
ASSPAANEKLF
>TRBV20-1|-
SADRGDTQY
>TRBV7-6|-
ASSVGGNRGRRDTQY
>TRBV27|-
ASSPLAGGLTQETQY
>TRBV2|-
ASSDNFEKLF
>TRBV6-1|-
ASSEISGGAGDTQY
>TRBV5-4|-
ASSTYSGASSYNEQF
>TRBV5-1|-
ASSLDSIIYEQY
>TRBV5-1|-
ASSGLAGGPETQY
>TRBV2|-
ASSATRAGTGAPVNYGYT
>TRBV19|-
ASSIRPRSNEKLF
>TRBV7-7|-
ASSLGSSGEQY
>TRBV6-2/TRBV6-3|-
ASSYGLAPTGELF
>TRBV19|-
ASSIDGSRDIQYPLH
>TRBV11-2|-
ASSFTYSGRAEEQF
>TRBV24-1|-
ATSATGGVTGELF
>TRBV5-4|-
ASSRQAGNTDTQY
>TRBV11-2|-
ASSLDPTTVYEQY
>TRBV21-1|-
ASSSRTGTYGYT
>TRBV19|-
ASSIVGQPPEAF
>TRBV27|-
ASSSPTGGGEAF
>TRBV18|few
ASSPVHGDTIY
>TRBV19|-
ASSMRQGYDSNTEAF
>TRBV29-1|once
SVEDRNTIY
>TRBV7-7|-
ASSLAAGSTDTQY
>TRBV5-4|-
ASSWELETDTQY
>TRBV29-1|-
SVALFGTSGGAFEQF
>TRBV19|-
ASSIQQGRYTGELF
>TRBV7-9|-
ASRPLTGTSGGAVDTQY
>TRBV5-1|-
ASSLGRLAGVSYEQY
>TRBV11-2|-
ASSFSLAGNEQF
>TRBV5-4|-
ASSPGGGLPNNSPLH
>TRBV19|-
ASSTGQGGAKLF
>TRBV19|-
ASRQDGTGSPYEQY
>TRBV29-1|once
SARRGQGNNEQF
>TRBV4-3|-
ASSQETGEAYGYT
>TRBV7-2|-
ASSSAGGAWETQY